This entry lists 13 T cell receptor beta chains sequenced from one sample in a study of cytomegalovirus exposure and HLA in healthy donors. 13 Jbeta primers and 60 Vbeta primers were used for the PCR. TCRdb's table, derived via immunoSEQ multiplex PCR, lists solely in-frame clones and lacks some. The table has roughly 240,000 clones, 80% to 90% seen once. The sample consisted of PBMCs. The receptors shown here come from a girl under 10 years old in good health and CMV-seronegative.

V usage is TRBV19 and J usage is TRBJ1-1; D possibly corresponds to TRBD1 (5 bases). Trimming shortened V by 7 bases and J by 6 bases, and 15 bases separated the two germline ends. This CDR3 contains 13 residues. CDR1 LNHDA and CDR2 SQIVND come from the germline V gene (reference sequence). CDR3 sequence (DNA): TGTGCCAGTATACCGGGGGTGGGGTCTGAAGCTTTCTTT. This codes for CASIPGVGSEAFF.

The V and J genes are TRBV4-1 and TRBJ2-7; 11 nucleotides agree with TRBD2. The CDR3 runs to 18 residues. Per germline, CDR1 MGHRA and CDR2 YSYEKL. Trimming removed 3 bases from V and 3 bases from J; junction bases left unmatched: 13. This CDR3 reads CASSHQPTTSGRFYEQYF. The CDR3 DNA is TGCGCCAGCAGCCATCAACCTACCACTAGCGGGAGATTCTACGAGCAGTACTTC.

The CDR3 here is CASSLEPTVYGYTF. DNA for the CDR3: TGTGCCAGCAGCTTAGAGCCTACGGTCTATGGCTACACCTTC. The chain uses TRBV7-8 and TRBJ1-2; no definite D call. Germline CDR1 and CDR2: SGHVS and FQNEAQ. This CDR3 spans 14 amino acids. The V and J ends lost 1 base and 4 bases respectively, with 10 bases between them. Complete variable domain (other parts from reference TRBV7-8 and TRBJ1-2): GAGVSQSPRYKVAKRGQDVALRCDPISGHVSLFWYQQALGQGPEFLTYFQNEAQLDKSGLPSDRFFAERPEGSVSTLKIQRTQQEDSAVYLCASSLEPTVYGYTFGSGTRLTVV.

The chain employs TRBV2 and TRBJ1-6; 10 bases match TRBD1. CDR3 length: 14 amino acids. Germline V gene data show CDR1 as SNHLY and CDR2 as FYNNEI. Unmatched junction bases numbered 6, after V lost 6 bases and J lost 10 bases. This CDR3 is CASRGGQGYSPLHF. For the CDR3, the DNA is TGTGCCAGCAGGGGGGGACAGGGGTACTCACCCCTCCACTTT.

V and J are TRBV5-1 and TRBJ2-7; D might be TRBD2 (6 bases). This CDR3 comprises 15 residues. V was shortened by 5 bases and J by 2 bases, with 17 bases between the two germline ends. CDR1 is SGHRS, CDR2 YFSETQ, per germline. CDR3 nucleotide sequence: TGCGCCAGCAGTTTTCTGGAGGGGAGAACCTACGAGCAGTACTTC. Protein product: CASSFLEGRTYEQYF. The full variable domain, with the rest looked up from reference TRBV5-1 and TRBJ2-7, is KAGVTQTPRYLIKTRGQQVTLSCSPISGHRSVSWYQQTPGQGLQFLFEYFSETQRNKGNFPGRFSGRQFSNSRSEMNVSTLELGDSALYLCASSFLEGRTYEQYFGPGTRLTVT.

This chain uses TRBV15 with TRBJ1-2; 9 bases fit TRBD1. The CDR3 covers 15 residues. Trimming took 4 bases from V and 4 from J; bases not matched to a gene: 7. CDR1 is LNHNV and CDR2 is YYDKDF in the germline V gene (reference sequence). CDR3 bases: TGTGCCACCAGCAAGGCACAGGGGGCCTTCTATGGCTACACCTTC. Residues: CATSKAQGAFYGYTF.

The V and J genes are TRBV5-4 and TRBJ2-7; 11 bases fit TRBD2. Germline V CDR1 and CDR2: SGHNT, YYREEE (reference sequence). This CDR3 region has 15 residues. The V segment lost 3 bases and the J segment 5 bases; nucleotides outside the gene matches: 7. The CDR3 here is CASSSLLAGGDEQYF. The CDR3 DNA follows: TGTGCCAGCAGCTCCCTTCTAGCGGGAGGAGACGAGCAGTACTTC.

The table lists this clone with a few counts. This chain connects TRBV19 to TRBJ1-2; D not certain. V was clipped by 6 bases and J by 4 bases, with 15 bases between them. The CDR3 extends over 14 amino acids. CDR1 LNHDA and CDR2 SQIVND come from the germline V gene (reference sequence). The CDR3 sequence is CASRGPGTSYGYTF. CDR3 DNA sequence: TGTGCCAGTAGGGGCCCAGGCACCAGCTATGGCTACACCTTC.

In this sample, this clone turned up a few times. The J gene is TRBJ1-1, the V gene TRBV6-5; D is unclear. The CDR3 has 13 residues. Germline V gene lookup returns CDR1 MNHEY and CDR2 SVGAGI. The V end was cut by 6 bases, the J end by 3 bases, with 11 bases between. CDR3 DNA sequence: TGTGCCAGCAGCCGTCGGGGAGACACTGAAGCTTTCTTT. Its protein product is CASSRRGDTEAFF.

The CDR3 reads CASSQVEVVQTEAFF. The CDR3 DNA follows: TGTGCCAGCAGCCAAGTGGAGGTAGTGCAAACTGAAGCTTTCTTT. The gene calls are TRBV4-2 and TRBJ1-1; D not resolved. Between the trimmed V and J ends, which lost 1 base and 5 bases, there was a span of 14 bases. The CDR3 covers 15 residues. Germline-derived CDR1 and CDR2 are LGHNA and YNFKEQ.

The J gene is TRBJ2-5, the V gene TRBV11-2, with 10 bases that match TRBD2. Germline V gene lookup returns CDR1 SGHAT and CDR2 FQNNGV. J gave up 2 bases and V 1 base, and 13 bases lay outside the gene matches. There are 19 residues in the CDR3. Here the CDR3 reads CASSLGRFSSGSLQETQYF. The CDR3 DNA reads as TGTGCCAGCAGCTTAGGTCGGTTCTCTAGCGGGAGCCTTCAAGAGACCCAGTACTTC.

The chain couples TRBV2 to TRBJ1-2; tentatively, D is TRBD1 (6 bases). Trimming stripped 4 bases from V and 6 bases from J, with 9 bases between. CDR1 SNHLY and CDR2 FYNNEI come from the germline V gene. CDR3 length equals 12 residues. The CDR3 sequence: CASSVQGNGYTF. Here the CDR3 DNA reads TGTGCCAGCAGTGTTCAGGGGAATGGCTACACCTTC.

This chain connects TRBV6-1 to TRBJ2-1; D is possibly TRBD2 (5 bases). V was pared by 5 bases and J by 0 bases, with 8 bases between. The germline gives CDR1 MNHNS, CDR2 SASEGT. The CDR3 totals 14 residues. CDR3 sequence reads: CASSLGSSYNEQFF. The CDR3 bases are TGTGCCAGCAGTCTTGGGAGCTCCTACAATGAGCAGTTCTTC.